The 11 T cell receptor beta chains listed next were all sequenced from one sample in a study of blood T cells in healthy people across ages. Together with a sample-barcoded 5' primer, a J-beta primer mix was included in a second PCR lasting roughly 6 to 12 cycles. TCRdb re-called the 5' RACE reads through MiXCR, storing one row per CDR3 protein. The sample contains 1.2 million to 1.5 million distinct CDR3 sequences, approximately 42% of which appear only once. The source material was blood. All receptors come from a young woman in good health.

The chain combines TRBV27 with TRBJ2-1, with D maybe TRBD2 (6 bases). This CDR3 is 13 amino acids long. V was clipped by 3 bases and J by 7 bases, with 10 bases between them. Per germline, CDR1 MNHEY and CDR2 SMNVEV (reference sequence). The CDR3 sequence: CASSFRDWNEQFF. The CDR3 coding sequence is TGTGCCAGCAGTTTCCGGGACTGGAATGAGCAGTTCTTC.

Many counts were recorded for this clonotype. The chain employs TRBV4-1 and TRBJ2-3; D not certain. Trimming took 5 bases from V and 0 from J, leaving 12 bases between them. Germline values: CDR1 MGHRA, CDR2 YSYEKL. CDR3 length: 15 amino acids. The DNA of the CDR3 is TGCGCCAGCAGCTATTTAGCTGCTAGCACAGATACGCAGTATTTT. Protein: CASSYLAASTDTQYF.

This clonotype was counted a single time. The junction does not match germline at one end; this may be a read error. This chain uses TRBV11-3 with TRBJ2-1, with TRBD2 matching 7 bases. Germline CDR1 SGHNT, CDR2 YENEEA. The CDR3 sequence is 14 residues long. The CDR3 DNA reads as TGTGCTAGCAGCTTTAGTCGCGGGAGTGCTGAGCAGTTCTTC. It translates to CASSFSRGSAEQFF. Full variable domain (missing parts from reference TRBV11-3 and TRBJ2-1): EAGVVQSPRYKIIEKKQPVAFWCNPISGHNTLYWYLQNLGQGPELLIRYENEEAVDDSQLPKDRFSAERLKGVDSTLKIQPAELGDSAVYLCASSFSRGSAEQFFGPGTRLTVL.

This clonotype was recorded a few times. The rearrangement joins TRBV12-3 or TRBV12-4 to TRBJ2-7, with a tentative D call TRBD2 (5 bases). The J call is in doubt because the DNA end fits TRBJ2-5 better. The CDR3 length is 14 residues. CDR3 sequence reads: CASSPPRVDETQYF. The DNA for the CDR3 is TGTGCCAGCAGTCCGCCGAGGGTAGACGAGACCCAGTACTTC.

The rearrangement joins TRBV30 to TRBJ1-2; 7 bases are a match to TRBD1. Germline trimming cut 2 bases from V and 10 bases from J; bases unmatched to any gene: 10. In germline, CDR1 is GTSNPN, CDR2 SVGIG (reference sequence). CDR3 length: 13 amino acids. CDR3 residues: CAWSTTETGDYTF. DNA for the CDR3: TGTGCCTGGAGTACCACAGAAACAGGGGACTACACCTTC.

The CDR3 DNA is TGTGCCAGCAGCTGGGACAGGAAAACATCGAGTAATTCACCCCTCCACTTT. It translates to CASSWDRKTSSNSPLHF. The chain joins TRBV7-9 to TRBJ1-6; 8 bases are a match to TRBD1. Germline CDR1 and CDR2: SEHNR and FQNEAQ (reference sequence). With V trimmed by 4 bases and J by 6 bases, 11 bases remained unmatched. There are 17 residues in the CDR3. The whole variable domain, filled in from reference TRBV7-9 and TRBJ1-6, reads DTGVSQNPRHKITKRGQNVTFRCDPISEHNRLYWYRQTLGQGPEFLTYFQNEAQLEKSRLLSDRFSAERPKGSFSTLEIQRTEQGDSAMYLCASSWDRKTSSNSPLHFGNGTRLTVT.

The chain employs TRBV6-5 and TRBJ2-1; D ambiguous. Trimming left V 0 bases short and J 13 bases short, with 13 bases between. The length of the CDR3 is 13 residues. Per the germline V gene, CDR1 is MNHEY and CDR2 is SVGAGI. Written as DNA, the CDR3 is TGTGCCAGCAGTTACTCGAACGAAGAGACCCAGTTCTTC. This codes for CASSYSNEETQFF.

The chain carries TRBV18 and TRBJ2-3; D is unresolved. This CDR3 is built from 16 residues. V was shortened by 3 bases and J by 0 bases, with 13 bases between the two germline ends. Looked up from germline, CDR1 is KGHSH and CDR2 is LQKENI. Here the CDR3 DNA reads TGTGCCAGCTCACCCAACCAACTGGGGAGCACAGATACGCAGTATTTT. Its protein product is CASSPNQLGSTDTQYF.

This clonotype showed up just once. This sequence joins TRBV3-1 and TRBJ2-3, with 7 positions matching TRBD1. Germline trimming cut 1 base from V and 4 bases from J; bases unmatched to any gene: 8. CDR1 is LGHDT, CDR2 YNNKEL, per germline (reference sequence). The CDR3 has 16 amino acids. In DNA, the CDR3 is TGTGCCAGCAGCCAAGGTCTAACAGGGGTCGCAGATACGCAGTATTTT. Its translation: CASSQGLTGVADTQYF.

V and J are TRBV10-3 and TRBJ2-7, with 9 bases lining up with TRBD2. V was pared by 6 bases and J by 5 bases, with 8 bases of the junction left unmatched. This CDR3 has 14 amino acids. Germline values: CDR1 ENHRY, CDR2 SYGVKD. The CDR3 loop reads CAIRGAGGPDEQYF. The CDR3 bases are TGTGCCATCAGAGGCGCGGGAGGGCCAGACGAGCAGTACTTC.

The rearrangement links TRBV20-1 to TRBJ2-4; 13 bases line up with TRBD2. The assigned J gene may be wrong: the sequence end matches TRBJ2-7 better. Germline V lookup: CDR1 DFQATT, CDR2 SNEGSKA (reference sequence). The CDR3 covers 18 residues. The CDR3 loop reads CSASRTSGRINLSYEQYF. Here the CDR3 DNA reads TGCAGTGCTAGCAGGACTAGCGGGAGAATCAACTTATCCTACGAGCAGTACTTC.